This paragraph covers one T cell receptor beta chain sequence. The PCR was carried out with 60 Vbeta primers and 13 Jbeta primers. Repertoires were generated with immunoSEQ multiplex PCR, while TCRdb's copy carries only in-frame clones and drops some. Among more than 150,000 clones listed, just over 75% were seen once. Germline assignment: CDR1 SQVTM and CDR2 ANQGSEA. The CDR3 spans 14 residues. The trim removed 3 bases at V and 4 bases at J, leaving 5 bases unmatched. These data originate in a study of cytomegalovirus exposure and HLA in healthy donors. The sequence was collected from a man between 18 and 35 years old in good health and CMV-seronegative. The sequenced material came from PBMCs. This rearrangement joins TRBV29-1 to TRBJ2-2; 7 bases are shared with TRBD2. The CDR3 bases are TGCAGCGTTGAGGCCGGGGAGGGCACCGGGGAGCTGTTTTTT. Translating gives CSVEAGEGTGELFF.